This section outlines one T cell receptor (beta chain) sequence together with its context. Its antigen is unknown. Per-nucleotide qualities are absent, and no much larger clonotype sits a single base away. The CDR3 regions of human TCRbeta chains were analyzed by immunosequencing. In the source study's methods: TCRs in the repertoires were matched against a reference library of SARS-CoV-2-specific TCRs that had been generated with the MIRA antigen-specificity platform. Breadth was defined as the fraction of unique TCRs that were SARS-CoV-2-associated, and depth was defined as the fraction of total T cells that were SARS-CoV-2-associated. Each spike-specific TCR was assigned to its reactive spike region and to a CD4 or CD8 class using the MIRA data. Log10-transformed breadth and depth values were compared by one-way ANOVA with Sidak's multiple comparisons tests. This immuneACCESS table, as held by TCRdb, lists in-frame sequences with V and J called but not all clones. Of the missing ones, under half trace to an unresolved V gene in checked studies; the others have no known cause. V and J calls and clone size are copied from that table; D and trimming were computed from the DNA. This sample comprises around 100,000 clones, more than 85% of them detected only once. 4% to 5.5% of the sample is in the top ten clones.

According to the study, the label for this sample's time point signals: baseline before first vaccination. Vaccinee samples came from UK trials COV001 and COV002, including a single-blind randomized controlled phase 2/3 trial of AZD1222 (ChAdOx1 nCoV-19) in healthy adults. Trial participant PBMC samples were collected at day 0 and day 28 after the second dose for TCRbeta chain sequencing. The sample comes from a study of T cell responses to AZD1222 COVID-19 vaccine (dated by TCRdb to about 2021). The study in broad terms: AZD1222 recipients with second doses at about 4 weeks or about 12 weeks were pooled, because spike-specific TCR depth and breadth did not differ between schedules. A total of more than 230 trial participants underwent TCR sequencing, of whom around 200 received two doses of AZD1222 and about 25 received two doses of the MenACWY control vaccine. Trial participants were enrolled by age into subgroups of 18-55, 56-69 and 70-plus years, and around 150, 28 and 57 TCR-sequenced participants, respectively, were included in these subgroups.

What the work shows at the level of the full study, not this receptor alone: The vaccine-associated CD4 TCRs covered the entire spike protein, and the dominant responses fell in regions 160-218 and 743-854. Conclusions about previously exposed vaccinees are limited, since just a handful of AZD1222 recipients were seropositive for SARS-CoV-2 at baseline. The 56-69-year group was small, and its depth increase did not reach significance, likely because of low power. After two AZD1222 doses, spike-specific TCR breadth and depth were significantly higher than at day 0 and than in MenACWY recipients. Epitopes outside the regions mutated in the B.1.351 and B.1.1.7 variants were reportedly recognized by nearly half of the unique spike-specific TCRs. No day 14 peak-response samples were available, so repertoires were characterized only after the peak T cell response. Participants were mostly white British, with more females than males. The authors suggested clonal diversity may have been underestimated.

The clonotype originates from an adult in good health. The sequencing here drew on peripheral blood, taken on day 0 of AZD1222 vaccination.

The nucleotide sequence is given as TGTGCCAGCACTCGACCGGGACAGGGCCCTCTGAACGAGCAGTACTTC. The encoded protein is CASTRPGQGPLNEQYF. This sequence uses TRBV2 and TRBJ2-7; the central 9 bases match TRBD1. V has 7 bases trimmed and J has 5 bases trimmed; junction bases matching no gene number 15. Including cysteine and phenylalanine, the CDR3 has 16 amino acids. Only the CDR3 part of the read is kept: 48 bases, read in frame from the first base. The germline V gene supplies CDR1 SNHLY and CDR2 FYNNEI.